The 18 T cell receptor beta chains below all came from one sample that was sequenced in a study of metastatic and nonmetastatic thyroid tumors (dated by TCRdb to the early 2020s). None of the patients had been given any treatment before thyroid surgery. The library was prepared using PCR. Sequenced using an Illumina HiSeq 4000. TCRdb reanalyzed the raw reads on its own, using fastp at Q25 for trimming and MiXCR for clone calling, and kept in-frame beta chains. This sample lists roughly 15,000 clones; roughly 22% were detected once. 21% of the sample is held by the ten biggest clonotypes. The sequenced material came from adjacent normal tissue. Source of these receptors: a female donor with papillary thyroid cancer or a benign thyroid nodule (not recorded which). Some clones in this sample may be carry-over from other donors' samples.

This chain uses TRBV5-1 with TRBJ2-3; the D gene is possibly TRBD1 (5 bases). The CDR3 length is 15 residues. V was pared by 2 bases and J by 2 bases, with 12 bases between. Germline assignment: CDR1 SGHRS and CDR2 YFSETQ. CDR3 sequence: CASSFQGEITDTQYF. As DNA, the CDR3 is TGCGCCAGCAGCTTTCAGGGTGAAATCACAGATACGCAGTATTTT.

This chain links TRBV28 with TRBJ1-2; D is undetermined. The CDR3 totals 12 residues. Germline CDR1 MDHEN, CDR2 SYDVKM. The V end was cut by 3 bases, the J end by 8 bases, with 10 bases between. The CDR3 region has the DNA TGTGCCAGCAGTTTGAGATTGGGCGGCTACACCTTC. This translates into CASSLRLGGYTF.

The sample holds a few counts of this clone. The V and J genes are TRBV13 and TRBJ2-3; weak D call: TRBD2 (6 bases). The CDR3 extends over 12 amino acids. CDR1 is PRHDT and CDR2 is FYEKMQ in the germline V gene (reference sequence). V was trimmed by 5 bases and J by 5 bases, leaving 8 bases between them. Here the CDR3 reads CASSVTRDTQYF. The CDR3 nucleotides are TGTGCCAGCAGCGTGACTAGAGATACGCAGTATTTT. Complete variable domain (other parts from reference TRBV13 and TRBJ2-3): AAGVIQSPRHLIKEKRETATLKCYPIPRHDTVYWYQQGPGQDPQFLISFYEKMQSDKGSIPDRFSAQQFSDYHSELNMSSLELGDSALYFCASSVTRDTQYFGPGTRLTVL.

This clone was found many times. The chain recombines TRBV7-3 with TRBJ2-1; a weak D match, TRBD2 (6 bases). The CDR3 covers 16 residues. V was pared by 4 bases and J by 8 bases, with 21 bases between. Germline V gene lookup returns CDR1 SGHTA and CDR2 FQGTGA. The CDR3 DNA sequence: TGTGCCAGCAGCTACACCCCGGGACTGGGTACACATGAGCAGTTCTTC. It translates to CASSYTPGLGTHEQFF.

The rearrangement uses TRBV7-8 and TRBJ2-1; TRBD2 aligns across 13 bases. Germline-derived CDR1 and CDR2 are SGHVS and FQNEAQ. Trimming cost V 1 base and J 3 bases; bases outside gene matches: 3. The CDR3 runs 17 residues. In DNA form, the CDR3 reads TGTGCCAGCAGCTTAGTAGGACTAGCGGGAGACTACAATGAGCAGTTCTTC. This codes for CASSLVGLAGDYNEQFF. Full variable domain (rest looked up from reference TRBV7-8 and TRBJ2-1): GAGVSQSPRYKVAKRGQDVALRCDPISGHVSLFWYQQALGQGPEFLTYFQNEAQLDKSGLPSDRFFAERPEGSVSTLKIQRTQQEDSAVYLCASSLVGLAGDYNEQFFGPGTRLTVL.

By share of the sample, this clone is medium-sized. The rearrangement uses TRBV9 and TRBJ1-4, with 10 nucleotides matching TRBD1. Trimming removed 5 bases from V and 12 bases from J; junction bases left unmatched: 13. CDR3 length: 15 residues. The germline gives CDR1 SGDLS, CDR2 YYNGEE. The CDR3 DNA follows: TGTGCCAGCAGTGCTTCTATGGGACAGGGGAAAGAACTGTTTTTT. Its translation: CASSASMGQGKELFF.

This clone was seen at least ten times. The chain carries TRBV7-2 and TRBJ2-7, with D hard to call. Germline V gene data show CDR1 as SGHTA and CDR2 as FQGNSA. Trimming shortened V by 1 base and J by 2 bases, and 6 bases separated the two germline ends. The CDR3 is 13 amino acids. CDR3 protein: CASSLDSAYEQYF. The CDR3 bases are TGTGCCAGCAGCTTAGACAGCGCCTACGAGCAGTACTTC. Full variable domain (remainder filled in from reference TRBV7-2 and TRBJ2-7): GAGVSQSPSNKVTEKGKDVELRCDPISGHTALYWYRQSLGQGLEFLIYFQGNSAPDKSGLPSDRFSAERTGGSVSTLTIQRTQQEDSAVYLCASSLDSAYEQYFGPGTRLTVT.

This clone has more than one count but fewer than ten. This CDR3 is CASSDERSNEQFF. In DNA form, the CDR3 reads TGTGCCAGCAGCGACGAGCGGAGCAATGAGCAGTTCTTC. The chain employs TRBV9 and TRBJ2-1, with D possibly matching TRBD2 (5 bases). Between the trimmed V and J ends, which lost 3 bases and 6 bases, there was a span of 10 bases. The germline gives CDR1 SGDLS, CDR2 YYNGEE. The CDR3 contains 13 residues.

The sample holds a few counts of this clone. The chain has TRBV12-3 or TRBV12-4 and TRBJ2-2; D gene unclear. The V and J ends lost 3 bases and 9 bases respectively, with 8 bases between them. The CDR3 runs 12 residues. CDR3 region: CASSFRGWELFF. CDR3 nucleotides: TGTGCCAGCAGTTTCAGAGGCTGGGAGCTGTTTTTT.

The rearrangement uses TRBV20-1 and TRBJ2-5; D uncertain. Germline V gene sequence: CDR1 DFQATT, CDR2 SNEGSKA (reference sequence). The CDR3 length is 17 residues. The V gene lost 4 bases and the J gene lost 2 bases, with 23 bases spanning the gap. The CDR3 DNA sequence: TGCAGTGCTACCCAACGGTTCTCCCGGCAGAGACAAGAGACCCAGTACTTC. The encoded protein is CSATQRFSRQRQETQYF.

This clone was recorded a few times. The CDR3 nucleotides read TGTGCCAGCAGACTCGAGTCCTACGAGCAGTACTTC. Translated: CASRLESYEQYF. The genes are TRBV2 and TRBJ2-7, with D unresolved. The V end was cut by 6 bases, the J end by 1 base, with 7 bases between. There are 12 residues in the CDR3. The germline V gene has CDR1 SNHLY and CDR2 FYNNEI.

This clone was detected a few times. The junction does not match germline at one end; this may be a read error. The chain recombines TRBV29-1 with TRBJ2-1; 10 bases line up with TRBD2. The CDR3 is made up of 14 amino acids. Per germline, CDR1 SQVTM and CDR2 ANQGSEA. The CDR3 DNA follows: TGCAGCTTTGACGGGCTAGCGGGAGTTCATGAGCAGTTCTTC. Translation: CSFDGLAGVHEQFF.

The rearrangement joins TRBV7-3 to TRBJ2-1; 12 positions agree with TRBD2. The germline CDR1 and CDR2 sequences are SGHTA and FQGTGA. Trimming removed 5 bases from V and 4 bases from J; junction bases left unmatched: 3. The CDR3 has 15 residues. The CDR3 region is CASSLGTSGYNEQFF. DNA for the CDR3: TGTGCCAGCAGCCTCGGGACTAGCGGGTACAATGAGCAGTTCTTC.

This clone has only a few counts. The CDR3 bases are TGTGCCAGCAGCTTACGCTTCGCGGGAGAGGGGGAGCAGTACTTC. Its protein product is CASSLRFAGEGEQYF. This sequence joins TRBV11-3 and TRBJ2-7; TRBD2 matches at 7 bases. The trim removed 2 bases at V and 7 bases at J, leaving 11 bases unmatched. Germline CDR1 SGHNT, CDR2 YENEEA. The CDR3 has 15 residues.

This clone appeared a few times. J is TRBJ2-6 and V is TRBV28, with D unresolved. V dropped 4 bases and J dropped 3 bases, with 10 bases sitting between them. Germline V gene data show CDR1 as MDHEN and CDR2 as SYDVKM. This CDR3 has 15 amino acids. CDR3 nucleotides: TGTGCCAGCAGTTCGAAGTATAATGGGGCCAACGTCCTGACTTTC. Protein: CASSSKYNGANVLTF.

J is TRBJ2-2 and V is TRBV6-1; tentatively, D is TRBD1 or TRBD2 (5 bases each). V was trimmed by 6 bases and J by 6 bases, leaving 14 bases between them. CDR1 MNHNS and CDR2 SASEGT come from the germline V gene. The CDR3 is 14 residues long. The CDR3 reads CASRMDMGAGELFF. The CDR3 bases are TGTGCCAGCAGGATGGACATGGGGGCCGGGGAGCTGTTTTTT.

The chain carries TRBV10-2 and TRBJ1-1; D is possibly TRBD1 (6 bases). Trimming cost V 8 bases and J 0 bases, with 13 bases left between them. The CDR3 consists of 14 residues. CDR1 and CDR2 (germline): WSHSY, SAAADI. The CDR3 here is CASGRGQMNTEAFF. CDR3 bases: TGCGCCAGCGGTAGAGGACAGATGAACACTGAAGCTTTCTTT.

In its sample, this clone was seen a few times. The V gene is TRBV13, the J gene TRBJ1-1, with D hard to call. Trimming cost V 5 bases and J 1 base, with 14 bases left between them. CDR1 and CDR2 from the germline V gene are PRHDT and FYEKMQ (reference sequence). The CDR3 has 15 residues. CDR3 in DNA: TGTGCCAGCAGCCCGAATCCAACGGGGAACACTGAAGCTTTCTTT. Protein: CASSPNPTGNTEAFF.